The rows below give T cell receptor beta chains drawn from one sample of a study of blood T cell repertoires in COVID-19. Generated by immunoSEQ multiplex PCR, the TCRdb table keeps only in-frame clones and is missing some. This table has around 150,000 clones, 76% appearing once. Sequenced material: peripheral blood. The receptors originated from a man aged 55 to 70 with acute or convalescent COVID-19. CDR3s include the opening cysteine and the closing phenylalanine or tryptophan. The D gene is left open where the match is weak. The size field is filled for only some rows; it gives once, few, many or a size class.

J: TRBJ1-2; length: 14; V: TRBV18; D: TRBD1; size: NA; DNA: TGTGCCAGCTCACCCTCCGGGACAGGGGTTGGCTACACCTTC; CDR3: CASSPSGTGVGYTF
J: TRBJ1-1; length: 14; V: TRBV29-1; D: NA; size: NA; DNA: TGCAGCGTGAAGGAGGTTTATACGGGCACTGAAGCTTTCTTT; CDR3: CSVKEVYTGTEAFF
J: TRBJ2-3; length: 15; V: TRBV5-1; D: TRBD2; size: NA; DNA: TGCGCCAGCAGCCGTATAGCGGGCAGCACAGATACGCAGTATTTT; CDR3: CASSRIAGSTDTQYF
J: TRBJ1-2; length: 14; V: TRBV10-1; D: TRBD1; size: few; DNA: TGCGCCAGCAGCCCGGGACAGGAGTTCGGTGGCTACACCTTC; CDR3: CASSPGQEFGGYTF
J: TRBJ2-1; length: 16; V: TRBV6-2/TRBV6-3; D: NA; size: NA; DNA: TGTGCCAGCAGTTACCCGACGCAGGGATCCTCCGATGAGCAGTTCTTC; CDR3: CASSYPTQGSSDEQFF
J: TRBJ2-1; length: 16; V: TRBV10-2; D: NA; size: NA; DNA: TGCGCCTTCGCTTCCGTTGGGCAGGGGAGGGAAAATGAGCAGTTCTTC; CDR3: CAFASVGQGRENEQFF
J: TRBJ2-7; length: 14; V: TRBV19; D: TRBD2; size: NA; DNA: TGTGCCAGTAGTATCGGGACTAGCGGCGTCCGGCAGTACTTC; CDR3: CASSIGTSGVRQYF
J: TRBJ2-7; length: 11; V: TRBV11-2; D: NA; size: NA; DNA: TGTGCCAGCAGCTTAGACGGCGAGCAGTACTTC; CDR3: CASSLDGEQYF
J: TRBJ1-2; length: 14; V: TRBV5-1; D: TRBD1; size: NA; DNA: TGCGCCAGCAGCTTGCGCCCGGGACAGGATGGCTACACCTTC; CDR3: CASSLRPGQDGYTF
J: TRBJ2-7; length: 13; V: TRBV2; D: NA; size: once; DNA: TGTGCCAGCAGTGGACAAGTCCCCTACGAGCAGTACTTC; CDR3: CASSGQVPYEQYF
J: TRBJ1-6; length: 15; V: TRBV28; D: TRBD1; size: few; DNA: TGTGCCAGCAGTTTAAGAGACAGGGTTGGCTCACCCCTCCACTTT; CDR3: CASSLRDRVGSPLHF
J: TRBJ2-3; length: 13; V: TRBV10-2; D: NA; size: NA; DNA: TGCGCCAGCAGTGGGCTAGTACCAGATACGCAGTATTTT; CDR3: CASSGLVPDTQYF
J: TRBJ2-5; length: 14; V: TRBV10-3; D: TRBD1; size: NA; DNA: TGTGCCATCAGTGAGGGGCAGGGGGAAGAGACCCAGTACTTC; CDR3: CAISEGQGEETQYF
J: TRBJ2-1; length: 15; V: TRBV6-4; D: TRBD2; size: once; DNA: TGTGCCAGCAGTGACGGTAGCGGGGTATACAATGAGCAGTTCTTC; CDR3: CASSDGSGVYNEQFF
J: TRBJ1-2; length: 15; V: TRBV20-1; D: TRBD1; size: NA; DNA: TGCAGTGCTAGTGCCAGGGGGATCGGTAACTATGGCTACACCTTC; CDR3: CSASARGIGNYGYTF
J: TRBJ2-5; length: 16; V: TRBV5-1; D: NA; size: once; DNA: TGCGCCAGCAGCTTGGCCCTAGGAGTAATCCAAGAGACCCAGTACTTC; CDR3: CASSLALGVIQETQYF
J: TRBJ1-1; length: 18; V: TRBV7-8; D: NA; size: NA; DNA: TGTGCCAGCAGCCTATTACGCCTTCAGGGACTCCTGAACACTGAAGCTTTCTTT; CDR3: CASSLLRLQGLLNTEAFF
J: TRBJ2-3; length: 16; V: TRBV11-3; D: TRBD2; size: NA; DNA: TGTGCCAGCAGCCCTGGGACTAGCGGGATCACAGATACGCAGTATTTT; CDR3: CASSPGTSGITDTQYF
J: TRBJ1-1; length: 12; V: TRBV10-2; D: TRBD1; size: NA; DNA: TGCGCCAGCGCGACAGGGGGCACTGAAGCTTTCTTT; CDR3: CASATGGTEAFF
J: TRBJ1-2; length: 15; V: TRBV28; D: NA; size: NA; DNA: TGTGCCAGCAGTTCCGACAGCGGGCGTAGGTTTGGCTACACCTTC; CDR3: CASSSDSGRRFGYTF
J: TRBJ2-7; length: 14; V: TRBV10-3; D: TRBD1; size: NA; DNA: TGTGCCATCAGTAGATGGACAGGGGGTCGCGAGCAGTACTTC; CDR3: CAISRWTGGREQYF
J: TRBJ2-1; length: 15; V: TRBV3-1/TRBV3-2; D: TRBD2; size: NA; DNA: TGTGCCAGCAGCCCACTAGCGGGGGTAAACAATGAGCAGTTCTTC; CDR3: CASSPLAGVNNEQFF
J: TRBJ2-3; length: 15; V: TRBV11-1; D: NA; size: many; DNA: TGTGCCAGCAGCTTAACGAACGGGTACACAGATACGCAGTATTTT; CDR3: CASSLTNGYTDTQYF
J: TRBJ2-3; length: 12; V: TRBV29-1; D: NA; size: NA; DNA: TGCAGCGGTCGTATGGGGGCAAATACGCAGTATTTT; CDR3: CSGRMGANTQYF
J: TRBJ2-5; length: 18; V: TRBV9; D: TRBD2; size: NA; DNA: TGTGCCAGCAGCGTTTCGAGTAGCGGGAGTCCGGGACAAGAGACCCAGTACTTC; CDR3: CASSVSSSGSPGQETQYF
J: TRBJ2-1; length: 16; V: TRBV13; D: NA; size: NA; DNA: TGTGCCAGCAGCTTAGGATGGAGGGACCCATACAATGAGCAGTTCTTC; CDR3: CASSLGWRDPYNEQFF
J: TRBJ2-7; length: 13; V: TRBV12-3/TRBV12-4; D: TRBD1; size: NA; DNA: TGTGCCAGCAGTAAGGGACAGGGCTACGAGCAGTACTTC; CDR3: CASSKGQGYEQYF
J: TRBJ2-7; length: 13; V: TRBV5-1; D: NA; size: NA; DNA: TGCGCCAGCAGCTTGTCGGAGGGACACGAGCAGTACTTC; CDR3: CASSLSEGHEQYF
J: TRBJ2-1; length: 16; V: TRBV19; D: TRBD2; size: NA; DNA: TGTGCCAGTAGTGACCTCCCACGGCGGGAGGGCCATGAGCAGTTCTTC; CDR3: CASSDLPRREGHEQFF
J: TRBJ2-2; length: 16; V: TRBV14; D: TRBD2; size: NA; DNA: TGTGCCAGCAGCCGAGGGACTAGCGGGAGGACCGGGGAGCTGTTTTTT; CDR3: CASSRGTSGRTGELFF
J: TRBJ2-1; length: 16; V: TRBV5-1; D: TRBD2; size: NA; DNA: TGCGCCAGCAGCTTGACCCAGCGGGAGGCTTACAATGAGCAGTTCTTC; CDR3: CASSLTQREAYNEQFF
J: TRBJ2-5; length: 13; V: TRBV19; D: TRBD2; size: NA; DNA: TGTGCCAGTAGTCTTAGCGGGATTGAGACCCAGTACTTC; CDR3: CASSLSGIETQYF
J: TRBJ2-1; length: 15; V: TRBV3-1/TRBV3-2; D: TRBD1; size: many; DNA: TGTGCCAGCAGGCCACAGGGGGCAGGATTGAATGAGCAGTTCTTC; CDR3: CASRPQGAGLNEQFF
J: TRBJ2-2; length: 14; V: TRBV29-1; D: TRBD2; size: NA; DNA: TGCAGCGTGACTAGCGGGAGGGGGACCGGGGAGCTGTTTTTT; CDR3: CSVTSGRGTGELFF
J: TRBJ2-1; length: 16; V: TRBV3-1/TRBV3-2; D: TRBD2; size: NA; DNA: TGTGCCAGCAGCCATGGGACTAGCGGGAACTACAATGAGCAGTTCTTC; CDR3: CASSHGTSGNYNEQFF
J: TRBJ1-4; length: 15; V: TRBV5-1; D: TRBD1; size: NA; DNA: TGCGCCAGCAGCCGACAGACAGGGACCGATGAAAAACTGTTTTTT; CDR3: CASSRQTGTDEKLFF
J: TRBJ2-4; length: 20; V: TRBV5-4; D: TRBD2; size: NA; DNA: TGTGCCAGCAGCTTGTTGACTAGCGGGAGGGCCTTGGGTGCCAAAAACATTCAGTACTTC; CDR3: CASSLLTSGRALGAKNIQYF
J: TRBJ2-7; length: 14; V: TRBV19; D: TRBD1; size: NA; DNA: TGTGCCAGTAGTATAGGCCAGGGGGCCTACGAGCAGTACTTC; CDR3: CASSIGQGAYEQYF
J: TRBJ1-5; length: 14; V: TRBV18; D: TRBD1; size: NA; DNA: TGTGCCAGCTCAGGGGACAGGGGGCATCAGCCCCAGCATTTT; CDR3: CASSGDRGHQPQHF
J: TRBJ2-7; length: 15; V: TRBV5-1; D: TRBD1; size: NA; DNA: TGCGCCAGCAGCCCTGACAGGGGTACCAGCTACGAGCAGTACTTC; CDR3: CASSPDRGTSYEQYF
J: TRBJ1-2; length: 12; V: TRBV2; D: TRBD1; size: NA; DNA: TGTGCCAGCAGGCAGACAGGGGACGGCTACACCTTC; CDR3: CASRQTGDGYTF
J: TRBJ2-2; length: 16; V: TRBV7-2; D: TRBD1; size: NA; DNA: TGTGCCAGCAGCTTCCGGGACAGGGGGCACCTCGGGGAGCTGTTTTTT; CDR3: CASSFRDRGHLGELFF
J: TRBJ1-1; length: 12; V: TRBV11-2; D: TRBD1; size: NA; DNA: TGTGCCAGCAGTTCGGACAGGGGCAAAGCTTTCTTT; CDR3: CASSSDRGKAFF
J: TRBJ2-7; length: 14; V: TRBV28; D: TRBD2; size: few; DNA: TGTGCCAGCAGTTTATCTAGCGGCCCCTACGAGCAGTACTTC; CDR3: CASSLSSGPYEQYF